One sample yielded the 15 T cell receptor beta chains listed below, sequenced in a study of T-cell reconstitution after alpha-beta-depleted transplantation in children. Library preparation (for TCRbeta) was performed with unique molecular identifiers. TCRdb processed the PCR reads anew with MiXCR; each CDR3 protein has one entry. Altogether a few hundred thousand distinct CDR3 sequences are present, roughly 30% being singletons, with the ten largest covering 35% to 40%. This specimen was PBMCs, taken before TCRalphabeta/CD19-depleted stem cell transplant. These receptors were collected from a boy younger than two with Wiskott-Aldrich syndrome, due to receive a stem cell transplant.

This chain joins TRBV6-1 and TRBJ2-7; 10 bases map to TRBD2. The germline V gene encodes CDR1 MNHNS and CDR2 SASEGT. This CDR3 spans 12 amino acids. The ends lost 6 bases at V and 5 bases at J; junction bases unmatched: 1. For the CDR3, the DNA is TGTGCCAGCAGGGGACTAGCGAACGAGCAGTACTTC. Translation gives CASRGLANEQYF.

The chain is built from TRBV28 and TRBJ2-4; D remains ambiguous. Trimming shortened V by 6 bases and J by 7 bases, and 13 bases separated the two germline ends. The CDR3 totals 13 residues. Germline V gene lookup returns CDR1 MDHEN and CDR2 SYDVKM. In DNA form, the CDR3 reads TGTGCCAGCAGCCCGGACGCCTTGAACATTCAGTACTTC. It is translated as CASSPDALNIQYF.

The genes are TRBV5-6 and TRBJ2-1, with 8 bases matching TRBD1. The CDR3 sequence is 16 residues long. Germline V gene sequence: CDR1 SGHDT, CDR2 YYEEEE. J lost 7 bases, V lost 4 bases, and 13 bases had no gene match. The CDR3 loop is CASSLDRGPRLNEQFF. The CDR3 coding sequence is TGTGCCAGCAGCCTCGACAGGGGCCCACGATTGAATGAGCAGTTCTTC.

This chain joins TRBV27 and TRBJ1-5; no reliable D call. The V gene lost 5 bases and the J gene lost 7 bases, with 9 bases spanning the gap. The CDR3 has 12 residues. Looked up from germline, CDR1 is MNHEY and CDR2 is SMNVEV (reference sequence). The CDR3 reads CASSLPGQPQHF. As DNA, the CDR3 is TGTGCCAGCAGTCTTCCGGGGCAGCCCCAGCATTTT.

CDR3 amino acids: CASRVWTGGFFGKTQYF. The CDR3 region has the DNA TGTGCCAGCAGGGTTTGGACAGGGGGTTTTTTCGGAAAGACCCAGTACTTC. This chain uses TRBV6-1 with TRBJ2-5; 10 nucleotides agree with TRBD1. Germline loops: CDR1 MNHNS, CDR2 SASEGT. V lost 6 bases and J lost 6; bases outside the gene matches: 16. This CDR3 region has 17 residues.

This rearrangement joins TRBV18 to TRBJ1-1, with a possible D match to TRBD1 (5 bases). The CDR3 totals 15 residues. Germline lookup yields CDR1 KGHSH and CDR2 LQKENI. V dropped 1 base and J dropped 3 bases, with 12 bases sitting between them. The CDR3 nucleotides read TGTGCCAGCTCACCACGGGGTTGGGGCGACACTGAAGCTTTCTTT. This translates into CASSPRGWGDTEAFF.

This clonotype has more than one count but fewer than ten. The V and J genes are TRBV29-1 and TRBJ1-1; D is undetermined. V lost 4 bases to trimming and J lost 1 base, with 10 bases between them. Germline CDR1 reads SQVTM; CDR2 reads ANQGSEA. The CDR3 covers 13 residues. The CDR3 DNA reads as TGCAGCGTTGCCCGTGGGGAGAACACTGAAGCTTTCTTT. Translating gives CSVARGENTEAFF.

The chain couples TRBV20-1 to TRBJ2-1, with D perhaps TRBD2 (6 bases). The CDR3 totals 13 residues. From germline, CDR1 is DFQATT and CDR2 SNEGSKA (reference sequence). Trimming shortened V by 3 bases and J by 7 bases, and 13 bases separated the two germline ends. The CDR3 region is CSASGRGANEQFF. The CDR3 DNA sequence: TGCAGTGCTAGCGGGAGAGGAGCGAATGAGCAGTTCTTC.

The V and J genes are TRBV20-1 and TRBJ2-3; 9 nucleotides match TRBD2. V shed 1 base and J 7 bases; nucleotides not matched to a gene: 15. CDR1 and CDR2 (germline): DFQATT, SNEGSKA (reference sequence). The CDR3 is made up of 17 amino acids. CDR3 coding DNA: TGCAGTGCTAGAGGGGGCGGGAGGGCCGGGGGTTCAAATACGCAGTATTTT. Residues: CSARGGGRAGGSNTQYF.

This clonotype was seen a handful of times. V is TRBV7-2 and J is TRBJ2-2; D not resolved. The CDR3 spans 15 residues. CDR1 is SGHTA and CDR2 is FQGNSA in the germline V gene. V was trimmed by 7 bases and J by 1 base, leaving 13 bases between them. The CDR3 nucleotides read TGTGCCAGCACCCTAGTCCGACAGAACACCGGGGAGCTGTTTTTT. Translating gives CASTLVRQNTGELFF.

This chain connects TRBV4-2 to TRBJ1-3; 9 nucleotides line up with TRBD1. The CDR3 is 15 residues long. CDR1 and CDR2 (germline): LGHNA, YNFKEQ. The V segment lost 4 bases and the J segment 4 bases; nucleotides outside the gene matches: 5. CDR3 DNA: TGTGCCAGCAGCCCACAGGGGGCGGAAGGAAACACCATATATTTT. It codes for CASSPQGAEGNTIYF.

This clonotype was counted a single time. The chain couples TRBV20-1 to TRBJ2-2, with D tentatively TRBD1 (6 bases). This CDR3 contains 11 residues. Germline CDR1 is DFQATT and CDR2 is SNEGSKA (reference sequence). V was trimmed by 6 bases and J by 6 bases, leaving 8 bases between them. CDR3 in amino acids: CSAAGAGELFF. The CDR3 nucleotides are TGCAGTGCAGCAGGGGCCGGGGAGCTGTTTTTT.

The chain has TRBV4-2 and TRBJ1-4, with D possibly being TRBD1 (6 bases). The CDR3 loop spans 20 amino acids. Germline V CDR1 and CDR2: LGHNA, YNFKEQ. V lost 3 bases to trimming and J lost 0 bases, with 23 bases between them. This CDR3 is CASSHNLGGRARATNEKLFF. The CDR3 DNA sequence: TGTGCCAGCAGCCACAACCTCGGGGGCAGGGCAAGGGCAACTAATGAAAAACTGTTTTTT.

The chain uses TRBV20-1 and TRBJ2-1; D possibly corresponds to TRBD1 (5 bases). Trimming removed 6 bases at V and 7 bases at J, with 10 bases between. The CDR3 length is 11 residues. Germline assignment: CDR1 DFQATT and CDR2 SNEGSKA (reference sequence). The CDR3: CSAKQVNEQFF. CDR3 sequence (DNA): TGCAGTGCCAAACAGGTTAATGAGCAGTTCTTC.

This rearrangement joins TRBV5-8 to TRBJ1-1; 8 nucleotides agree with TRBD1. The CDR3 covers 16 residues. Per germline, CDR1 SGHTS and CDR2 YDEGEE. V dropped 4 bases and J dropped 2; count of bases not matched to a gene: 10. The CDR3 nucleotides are TGTGCCAGCAGCCATTACAGGGGGAGGGCTAACACTGAAGCTTTCTTT. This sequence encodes CASSHYRGRANTEAFF.